Listed here is a single T cell receptor (beta chain). This specimen comes from a study of blood T cell repertoires in COVID-19. Method: immunoSEQ multiplex PCR; TCRdb's copy keeps in-frame clones and lacks some. The sample yields fewer than 200,000 clones, 70% to 90% seen once. The specimen was peripheral blood. The clonotype comes from a man aged 35 to 55 with active or convalescent COVID-19.

CDR3 in DNA: TGTGCCAGCTCACTGGCAATGACAGGGACCACCGGGGAGCTGTTTTTT. Protein product: CASSLAMTGTTGELFF. The rearrangement uses TRBV18 and TRBJ2-2, with 7 bases fitting TRBD1. CDR3 length equals 16 residues. Per the germline V gene, CDR1 is KGHSH and CDR2 is LQKENI. V dropped 4 bases and J dropped 4; count of bases not matched to a gene: 9.